This record covers a single TCR beta chain. Profiling relied on immunoSEQ multiplex PCR, and the TCRdb table lists in-frame clones only, not all of them. The sample lists 95,000 to 100,000 clones, approximately 91% occurring once. Germline values: CDR1 SGHDN, CDR2 FVKESK. V lost 3 bases, J lost 8 bases, and 8 bases stayed unmatched. CDR3 length: 15 amino acids. The entry originates in a study of T cell changes during pregnancy in multiple sclerosis. The sample was peripheral blood, taken in the second trimester of pregnancy. This clonotype originated in a female donor with multiple sclerosis, enrolled in a pregnancy study. This chain uses TRBV14 with TRBJ2-1; 9 bases fit TRBD2. The CDR3 is CASSQNLAGVDEQFF. DNA of the CDR3: TGTGCCAGCAGCCAGAACTTAGCGGGAGTGGATGAGCAGTTCTTC.